The 24 T cell receptor beta chains below all came from one sample that was sequenced in a study of Ad26.COV2.S vaccination and SARS-CoV-2 variants. Treatment: approximately 18 received Ad26.COV2.S at low or high dose, single or two shots; about 5 received placebo; per-sample allocation not given. After the first vaccine or placebo injection, samples were drawn on day 63. Libraries were prepared by immunoSEQ multiplex PCR; TCRdb keeps only in-frame clonotypes and omits some of them. This table has more than 300,000 clones, roughly nine tenths appearing once. The sample was peripheral blood, taken in a trial of Ad26.COV2.S vaccine versus placebo. The receptors here all came from a person aged 18-60 years who received the Ad26.COV2.S COVID-19 vaccine or a placebo.

V and J are TRBV4-3 and TRBJ2-3; 8 bases map to TRBD1. The CDR3 loop spans 15 amino acids. Germline CDR1 is LGHNA and CDR2 is YSLEER. V lost 0 bases and J lost 8; bases outside the gene matches: 7. The CDR3 nucleotides read TGCGCCAGCAGCCAAGATGGTCAGGGGGCTGGTACGCAGTATTTT. This translates into CASSQDGQGAGTQYF.

This rearrangement joins TRBV18 to TRBJ1-5; the D is unclear. The CDR3 covers 13 residues. Germline loops: CDR1 KGHSH, CDR2 LQKENI. V lost 0 bases, J lost 9 bases, and 9 bases lay in between. The CDR3: CASSPPGFSPQHF. CDR3 bases: TGTGCCAGCTCACCACCGGGGTTTTCGCCCCAGCATTTT.

The gene calls are TRBV9 and TRBJ2-7; no clear D. From germline, CDR1 is SGDLS and CDR2 YYNGEE. Deletions cut 3 bases from V and 3 bases from J, with 10 bases between. The CDR3 is 13 amino acids. The CDR3 protein is CASSDPWGYEQYF. The CDR3 region has the DNA TGTGCCAGCAGCGATCCATGGGGCTACGAGCAGTACTTC.

Only one count was recorded for this clone. The V gene is TRBV10-3, the J gene TRBJ2-1, with 8 bases fitting TRBD1. Trimming removed 9 bases from V and 0 bases from J; junction bases left unmatched: 7. Germline V lookup: CDR1 ENHRY, CDR2 SYGVKD. This CDR3 region has 15 residues. This CDR3 reads CAIRQGKDSYNEQFF. DNA for the CDR3: TGTGCCATAAGACAGGGGAAAGACTCCTACAATGAGCAGTTCTTC.

This sequence joins TRBV5-1 and TRBJ2-5, with 7 bases fitting TRBD2. Germline V lookup: CDR1 SGHRS, CDR2 YFSETQ. The CDR3 extends over 15 amino acids. Trimming removed 4 bases from V and 4 bases from J; junction bases left unmatched: 10. The CDR3 protein is CASSPTSNRGETQYF. The CDR3 DNA reads as TGCGCCAGCAGCCCGACTAGCAATAGGGGAGAGACCCAGTACTTC.

This clone showed up just once. The chain's CDR3 is CASSITGLGYFSYGYTF. As DNA, the CDR3 is TGTGCCAGTAGTATAACCGGCCTAGGTTATTTCTCCTATGGCTACACCTTC. The gene calls are TRBV19 and TRBJ1-2; D remains unclear. The CDR3 has 17 amino acids. Trimming removed 2 bases at V and 4 bases at J, with 20 bases between. Germline V gene lookup returns CDR1 LNHDA and CDR2 SQIVND (reference sequence). The entire variable domain, with the rest obtained from reference TRBV19 and TRBJ1-2, is as follows: DGGITQSPKYLFRKEGQNVTLSCEQNLNHDAMYWYRQDPGQGLRLIYYSQIVNDFQKGDIAEGYSVSREKKESFPLTVTSAQKNPTAFYLCASSITGLGYFSYGYTFGSGTRLTVV.

This clone showed up just once. The rearrangement links TRBV14 to TRBJ2-5; unclear D gene. In germline, CDR1 is SGHDN, CDR2 FVKESK. The CDR3 is 13 amino acids. Trimming cost V 4 bases and J 5 bases, with 11 bases left between them. The CDR3 here is CASSPSGWETQYF. The CDR3 region has the DNA TGTGCCAGCAGCCCGTCTGGATGGGAGACCCAGTACTTC.

The chain joins TRBV28 to TRBJ2-3; D uncertain. Deletions cut 5 bases from V and 9 bases from J, with 12 bases between. Germline V gene data show CDR1 as MDHEN and CDR2 as SYDVKM. The CDR3 consists of 12 residues. CDR3 loop: CASSPRRRTQYF. As DNA, the CDR3 is TGTGCCAGCAGTCCCAGGCGGCGGACGCAGTATTTT.

The rearrangement links TRBV25-1 to TRBJ1-6, with D maybe TRBD1 (6 bases). V lost 7 bases to trimming and J lost 9 bases, with 19 bases between them. From germline, CDR1 is MGHDK and CDR2 SYGVNS. This CDR3 has 15 amino acids. CDR3 residues: CASTKGLQGSSPLHF. Written as DNA, the CDR3 is TGTGCCAGCACGAAAGGGCTACAGGGATCTTCACCCCTCCACTTT. The full variable domain, in which reference TRBV25-1 and TRBJ1-6 provide the parts outside the CDR3, is EADIYQTPRYLVIGTGKKITLECSQTMGHDKMYWYQQDPGMELHLIHYSYGVNSTEKGDLSSESTVSRIRTEHFPLTLESARPSHTSQYLCASTKGLQGSSPLHFGNGTRLTVT.

This sequence joins TRBV29-1 and TRBJ1-1; D unresolved. V shed 4 bases and J shed 3 bases, with 9 bases lying between them. From germline, CDR1 is SQVTM and CDR2 ANQGSEA. This CDR3 comprises 12 residues. The CDR3 loop is CSVVVSYTEAFF. Written as DNA, the CDR3 is TGCAGCGTTGTGGTCAGCTACACTGAAGCTTTCTTT.

The chain carries TRBV9 and TRBJ2-3; 10 bases are a match to TRBD2. The trim removed 6 bases at V and 4 bases at J, leaving 5 bases unmatched. Germline V gene data show CDR1 as SGDLS and CDR2 as YYNGEE. This CDR3 spans 14 amino acids. This chain's CDR3 is CASNPGLAADTQYF. DNA for the CDR3: TGTGCCAGCAACCCCGGACTAGCGGCAGATACGCAGTATTTT. The whole variable domain, remainder taken from reference TRBV9 and TRBJ2-3, is DSGVTQTPKHLITATGQRVTLRCSPRSGDLSVYWYQQSLDQGLQFLIQYYNGEERAKGNILERFSAQQFPDLHSELNLSSLELGDSALYFCASNPGLAADTQYFGPGTRLTVL.

This chain links TRBV28 with TRBJ1-1, with 8 nucleotides matching TRBD1. Germline assignment: CDR1 MDHEN and CDR2 SYDVKM. The CDR3 has 16 residues. After removal of 2 bases from V and 4 bases from J, the junction contained 9 bases not matched to a gene. The CDR3 is CASSLRAIQGGTEAFF. The CDR3 DNA reads as TGTGCCAGCAGTTTACGAGCCATACAGGGGGGCACTGAAGCTTTCTTT.

The V call is TRBV9, the J call TRBJ2-2, with a weak D call TRBD1 (6 bases). The V end lost 3 bases, the J end lost 0 bases, and 6 bases lay between the germline ends. Looked up from germline, CDR1 is SGDLS and CDR2 is YYNGEE. The CDR3 is made up of 14 amino acids. DNA of the CDR3: TGTGCCAGCAGCGGGACAGCGAACACCGGGGAGCTGTTTTTT. It codes for CASSGTANTGELFF.

The V call is TRBV2, the J call TRBJ1-6; no clear D gene. Looked up from germline, CDR1 is SNHLY and CDR2 is FYNNEI. Deletions cut 6 bases from V and 7 bases from J, with 7 bases between. The CDR3 totals 12 residues. The chain's CDR3 is CASRLTNSPLHF. The CDR3 DNA reads TGTGCCAGCAGACTGACGAATTCACCCCTCCACTTT.

This chain uses TRBV20-1 with TRBJ2-7; tentatively, D is TRBD2 (5 bases). The CDR3 has 11 residues. The germline gives CDR1 DFQATT, CDR2 SNEGSKA (reference sequence). Trimming pared 3 bases from V and 4 bases from J, leaving 7 bases between. The CDR3 reads CSARPGYEQYF. The CDR3, as DNA: TGCAGTGCTAGGCCGGGGTACGAGCAGTACTTC.

V gene TRBV5-1 combines with J gene TRBJ2-3, with D uncertain. The CDR3 totals 15 residues. V lost 0 bases, J lost 2 bases, and 10 bases lay in between. In germline, CDR1 is SGHRS, CDR2 YFSETQ. In nucleotides, the CDR3 is TGCGCCAGCAGCTTGGAGGCACCTCCCACAGATACGCAGTATTTT. This translates into CASSLEAPPTDTQYF.

The V and J genes are TRBV25-1 and TRBJ2-3; D is perhaps TRBD2 (6 bases). Trimming removed 3 bases from V and 5 bases from J, with 18 bases in between. This CDR3 region has 16 residues. The germline CDR1 and CDR2 sequences are MGHDK and SYGVNS. The CDR3 protein is CASSDRSGVSLDTQYF. The CDR3 DNA sequence: TGTGCCAGCAGTGATAGATCGGGGGTCAGTTTAGATACGCAGTATTTT.

V is TRBV7-2 and J is TRBJ2-3; no definite D call. V shed 5 bases and J shed 0 bases, with 6 bases lying between them. The CDR3 runs to 13 residues. Germline V gives CDR1 SGHTA, CDR2 FQGNSA. CDR3 protein: CASSPTSTDTQYF. CDR3 nucleotides: TGTGCCAGCAGCCCGACTAGCACAGATACGCAGTATTTT.

The chain links TRBV15 to TRBJ2-2; unclear D gene. Trimming left V 3 bases short and J 5 bases short, with 13 bases between. CDR3 length: 15 residues. Germline V gene sequence: CDR1 LNHNV, CDR2 YYDKDF (reference sequence). CDR3 nucleotides: TGTGCCACCAGCAGCCCCTGGGTAGCTACCGGGGAGCTGTTTTTT. Its translation is CATSSPWVATGELFF. The whole variable domain, filled in from reference TRBV15 and TRBJ2-2, reads DAMVIQNPRYQVTQFGKPVTLSCSQTLNHNVMYWYQQKSSQAPKLLFHYYDKDFNNEADTPDNFQSRRPNTSFCFLDIRSPGLGDTAMYLCATSSPWVATGELFFGEGSRLTVL.

The gene calls are TRBV18 and TRBJ1-4; no definite D call. Germline V gene sequence: CDR1 KGHSH, CDR2 LQKENI. The CDR3 runs 13 residues. V gave up 6 bases and J gave up 4 bases, with 9 bases separating them. CDR3 protein: CASSGPDNEKLFF. CDR3 DNA sequence: TGTGCCAGCTCCGGTCCGGATAATGAAAAACTGTTTTTT.

This clone was seen many times. This specimen includes other DNA sequences encoding the same CDR3. V and J are TRBV6-4 and TRBJ2-3; 10 positions agree with TRBD2. With 1 base clipped from V and 4 bases from J, the junction kept 2 bases outside the gene matches. The CDR3 length is 15 residues. Germline CDR1 reads MRHNA; CDR2 reads SNTAGT. CDR3 amino acids: CASSDLAGGPDTQYF. The DNA of the CDR3 is TGTGCCAGCAGTGACTTAGCGGGGGGCCCAGATACGCAGTATTTT.

This clone came up once. The chain has TRBV28 and TRBJ2-7; tentative D call: TRBD1 (5 bases). Trimming shortened V by 2 bases and J by 2 bases, and 16 bases separated the two germline ends. Germline V gene data show CDR1 as MDHEN and CDR2 as SYDVKM. The length of the CDR3 is 16 residues. CDR3 region: CASSLPRQRQTYEQYF. The DNA of the CDR3 is TGTGCCAGCAGTTTACCGAGACAGAGACAAACCTACGAGCAGTACTTC. Full variable domain (outside the CDR3, taken from reference TRBV28 and TRBJ2-7): DVKVTQSSRYLVKRTGEKVFLECVQDMDHENMFWYRQDPGLGLRLIYFSYDVKMKEKGDIPEGYSVSREKKERFSLILESASTNQTSMYLCASSLPRQRQTYEQYFGPGTRLTVT.

CDR3 sequence: CAIRDPRSSEQYF. CDR3 bases: TGTGCCATCCGAGACCCCCGGTCGTCCGAGCAGTACTTC. This chain connects TRBV10-3 to TRBJ2-7; D remains unclear. Trimming took off 8 bases at V and 6 bases at J, with 17 bases between the two ends. CDR1 is ENHRY and CDR2 is SYGVKD in the germline V gene. The CDR3 sequence is 13 residues long.

V is TRBV5-1 and J is TRBJ2-5; TRBD1 matches at 9 bases. Per germline, CDR1 SGHRS and CDR2 YFSETQ. The CDR3 spans 14 residues. The ends lost 3 bases at V and 5 bases at J; junction bases unmatched: 5. CDR3 in amino acids: CASSWAGTGETQYF. DNA for the CDR3: TGCGCCAGCAGCTGGGCCGGGACAGGGGAGACCCAGTACTTC.